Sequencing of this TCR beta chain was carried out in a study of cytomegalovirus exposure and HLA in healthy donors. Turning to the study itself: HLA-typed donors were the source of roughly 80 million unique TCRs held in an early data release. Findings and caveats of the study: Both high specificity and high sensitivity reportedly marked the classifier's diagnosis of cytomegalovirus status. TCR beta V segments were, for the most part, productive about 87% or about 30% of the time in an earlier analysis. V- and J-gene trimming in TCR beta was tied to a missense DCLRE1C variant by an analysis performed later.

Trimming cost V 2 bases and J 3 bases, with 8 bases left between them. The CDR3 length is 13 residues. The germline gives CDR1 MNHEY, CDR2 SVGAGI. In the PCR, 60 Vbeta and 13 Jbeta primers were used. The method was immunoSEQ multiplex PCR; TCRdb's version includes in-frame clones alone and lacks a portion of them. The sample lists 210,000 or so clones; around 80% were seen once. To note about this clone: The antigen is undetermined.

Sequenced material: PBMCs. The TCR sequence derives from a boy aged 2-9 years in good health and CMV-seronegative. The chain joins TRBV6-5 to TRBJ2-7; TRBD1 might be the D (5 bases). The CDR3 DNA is TGTGCCAGCAGTTACGGGGCATACTACGAGCAGTACTTC. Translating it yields CASSYGAYYEQYF.